The clone carrying this TCR beta chain was observed many times. Its antigen is not identified. TCR alpha and TCR beta cDNA libraries carrying sample barcodes and UMIs came from 5'RACE with constant-segment primers. TCRdb itself ran the 5' RACE reads through MiXCR, one entry per CDR3 protein. This table holds roughly 110,000 distinct CDR3 sequences, 17% found once. This specimen belongs to a study of T-cell memory formation after mild COVID-19. Study findings and constraints: The study found contracting CD4+ clones mainly in CM and EM and contracting CD8+ clones in EMRA. Pre-infection memory already had some responding clones, implying cross-reactive memory joined.

The sequenced sample was PBMCs or a T cell subset sorted from them (not recorded which). The receptor was derived from an adult woman who had mild COVID-19 (a few samples of this study predate the infection). Cell type and time point are not known.

The CDR3 sequence: CASSYSGGLYNEQFF. The CDR3 DNA follows: TGTGCCAGCAGTTACTCAGGCGGGTTATACAATGAGCAGTTCTTC. J is TRBJ2-1 and V is TRBV6-2 or TRBV6-3, with D possibly being TRBD2 (5 bases). With 0 bases removed from V and 4 bases from J, the gap between germline ends came to 10 bases. This CDR3 is built from 15 residues. CDR1 MNHEY and CDR2 SVGEGT come from the germline V gene.